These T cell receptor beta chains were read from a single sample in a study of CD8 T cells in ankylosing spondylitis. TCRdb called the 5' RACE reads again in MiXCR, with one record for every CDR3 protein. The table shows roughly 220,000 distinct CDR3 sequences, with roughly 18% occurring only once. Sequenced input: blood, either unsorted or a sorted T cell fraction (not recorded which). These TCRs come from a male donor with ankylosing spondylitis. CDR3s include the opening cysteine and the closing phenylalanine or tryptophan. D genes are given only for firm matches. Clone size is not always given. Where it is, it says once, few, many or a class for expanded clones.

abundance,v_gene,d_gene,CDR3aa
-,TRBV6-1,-,CASTVNTGNEQFF
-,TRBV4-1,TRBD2,CASSQDTSGGVGELFF
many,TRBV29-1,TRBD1,CSVGDRGYNEQFF
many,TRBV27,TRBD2,CASSQTSGAYNEQFF
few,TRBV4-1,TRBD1,CASSPDRGVYTGELFF
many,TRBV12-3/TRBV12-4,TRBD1,CASSRRDRDAYEQYF
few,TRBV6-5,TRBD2,CASSYSTGGAGELFF
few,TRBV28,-,CASSSVTRGINQPQHF
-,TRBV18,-,CASSPPGGPSNYGYTF
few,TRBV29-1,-,CSVETGISYNEQFF
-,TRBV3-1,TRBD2,CASSQDGGRALNEQFF
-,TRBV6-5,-,CASQGPQETQYF
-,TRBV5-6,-,CASSLGQHYGGSYNEQFF
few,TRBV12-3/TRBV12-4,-,CASSFNSPTDTQYF
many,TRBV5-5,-,CASSLISTPYEQYF
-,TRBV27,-,CASSFSRNTEAFF
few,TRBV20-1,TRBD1,CSARAYILRGPTGGYNEQFF
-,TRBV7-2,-,CASSSRTGESSYEQYF
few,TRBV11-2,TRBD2,CASSLGPGLAGGQETQYF
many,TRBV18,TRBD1,CASSPPGQKLDTEAFF
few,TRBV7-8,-,CASTALSLGGSYGYTF
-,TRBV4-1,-,CASSQQGQLIYGYTF
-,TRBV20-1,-,CSARLGAHYEQYF
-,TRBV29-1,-,CSAGSQSYEQYF
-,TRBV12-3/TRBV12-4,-,CASCLLSAGARSYNEQFF
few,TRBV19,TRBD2,CASLAGRGPTDTQYF
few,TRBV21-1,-,CASSNGTSGRAYEQYF
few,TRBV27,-,CASSSVGAGELFF